This is a list of T cell receptor beta chains from one sample in a study of T cell responses to AZD1222 COVID-19 vaccine. Some clones are missing from TCRdb's copy, which holds only in-frame ones; the method was immunoSEQ multiplex PCR. The sample shows 140,000 to 150,000 clones, 90% to 95% of them seen only once. The sequencing used peripheral blood, collected after recovery from COVID-19. These receptors were obtained from an adult who had recovered from COVID-19. Both conserved end residues are part of each CDR3. A D gene is named only where the DNA matches it firmly. Size is stated for part of the rows, as once, few or many counts, or as a class when the clone is expanded.

j_gene | d_gene | v_gene | abundance | CDR3nt | CDR3aa
TRBJ1-5 | NA | TRBV30 | NA | TGTGCCTGGAAGCAGGGGCCGGGGCAGCCCCAGCATTTT | CAWKQGPGQPQHF
TRBJ1-4 | NA | TRBV5-1 | NA | TGCGCCAGCAGCTTGGAGAACAGGTACTTTGCAACTAATGAAAAACTGTTTTTT | CASSLENRYFATNEKLFF
TRBJ2-7 | NA | TRBV12-3/TRBV12-4 | NA | TGTGCCAGCAGTTTTAGAGTGCGCTACGAGCAGTACTTC | CASSFRVRYEQYF
TRBJ2-1 | TRBD2 | TRBV15 | NA | TGTGCCACCTTGGCTAGCGGACCCTACAATGAGCAGTTCTTC | CATLASGPYNEQFF
TRBJ1-4 | NA | TRBV7-9 | once | TGTGCCAGCAGCTTAGCGGACAGAAAAAAACTGTTTTTT | CASSLADRKKLFF
TRBJ2-3 | TRBD2 | TRBV3-1/TRBV3-2 | NA | TGTGCCAGCAGCGCCCTAGCGGGAGGGCCGGGGACAGATACGCAGTATTTT | CASSALAGGPGTDTQYF
TRBJ2-3 | TRBD2 | TRBV27 | NA | TGTGCCAGCAGTTTATCTGTCCTAGCGGGAACAGATACGCAGTATTTT | CASSLSVLAGTDTQYF
TRBJ1-2 | TRBD1 | TRBV11-2 | once | TGTGCCAGCAGCCCTTTCGACAGGGGCTATGGCTACACCTTC | CASSPFDRGYGYTF
TRBJ2-3 | TRBD2 | TRBV9 | NA | TGTGCCAGCAGCGTAGCTGGAGCGGGAACGCCAGATACGCAGTATTTT | CASSVAGAGTPDTQYF
TRBJ2-7 | TRBD2 | TRBV11-2 | NA | TGTGCCAGCAGCTTAAAGGTCCTAGCGGGGGAAGAAAACTACGAGCAGTACTTC | CASSLKVLAGEENYEQYF
TRBJ2-1 | TRBD2 | TRBV18 | NA | TGTGCCAGCTCACCTGGGCTAGCGGACAATGAGCAGTTCTTC | CASSPGLADNEQFF
TRBJ1-1 | NA | TRBV5-1 | NA | TGCGCCAGCAGCGGGGATACTGAAGCTTTCTTT | CASSGDTEAFF
TRBJ1-3 | NA | TRBV29-1 | NA | TGCAGCGTTGAAGGGGGGGAATTGGGAAACACCATATATTTT | CSVEGGELGNTIYF
TRBJ2-5 | NA | TRBV5-1 | NA | TGCGCCAGCAGCTGGAGCCGGGACCCCAGGTACCAAGAGACCCAGTACTTC | CASSWSRDPRYQETQYF
TRBJ1-2 | TRBD1 | TRBV28 | NA | TGTGCCAGCAGTCCTCTTATTAGGAGGGACAGGAACTATGGCTACACCTTC | CASSPLIRRDRNYGYTF
TRBJ1-2 | NA | TRBV28 | NA | TGTGCCAGCAGTTTAGGTCCAGGTTCCTATGGCTACACCTTC | CASSLGPGSYGYTF
TRBJ2-7 | NA | TRBV19 | NA | TGTGCCAGTAGTACCCGCGGACAGCTAGGGTACGAGCAGTACTTC | CASSTRGQLGYEQYF
TRBJ1-2 | NA | TRBV4-1 | few | TGCGCCAGCAGCCAAGGACTGTATGGCTACACCTTC | CASSQGLYGYTF
TRBJ2-7 | NA | TRBV4-1 | once | TGCGCCAGCAGCCAAGCCTCCACAGGGATCCACGAGCAGTACTTC | CASSQASTGIHEQYF
TRBJ2-7 | NA | TRBV6-1 | NA | TGTGCCAGCAGAGACGAACCCCTTTACGAGCAGTACTTC | CASRDEPLYEQYF
TRBJ1-2 | NA | TRBV19 | NA | TGTGCCAGTAGTGAGAAGGTCAGCCCCTACACCTTC | CASSEKVSPYTF
TRBJ1-2 | NA | TRBV12-3/TRBV12-4 | NA | TGTGCCAGCAGTACACGGTGGAACTATGGCTACACCTTC | CASSTRWNYGYTF
TRBJ2-1 | TRBD1 | TRBV7-9 | NA | TGTGCCAGCACCTTACCTTCAAGGGACAGGGGATCTTACAATGAGCAGTTCTTC | CASTLPSRDRGSYNEQFF
TRBJ2-7 | TRBD1 | TRBV4-1 | NA | TGCGCCAGCAGCCAAGAAGGAGGGACAGGGGTACTCGAGCAGTACTTC | CASSQEGGTGVLEQYF
TRBJ1-5 | NA | TRBV27 | NA | TGTGCCAGCAGTTCGGGGAATGACGGCAATCAGCCCCAGCATTTT | CASSSGNDGNQPQHF
TRBJ2-7 | NA | TRBV7-9 | NA | TGTGCCAGCAGCCCTCGGACTCCCGAGCAGTACTTC | CASSPRTPEQYF
TRBJ1-5 | TRBD1 | TRBV6-6 | NA | TGTGCCAGCACCTACGAGGGACAGGGGTATCAGCCCCAGCATTTT | CASTYEGQGYQPQHF
TRBJ2-4 | NA | TRBV4-1 | NA | TGCGCCAGCAGCCAACCATCGGAGGGCCTTGGGGCCAAAAACATTCAGTACTTC | CASSQPSEGLGAKNIQYF
TRBJ2-5 | NA | TRBV24-1 | once | TGTGCCACCAGTGATTCCCCTAGCACGCAGACCCAGTACTTC | CATSDSPSTQTQYF